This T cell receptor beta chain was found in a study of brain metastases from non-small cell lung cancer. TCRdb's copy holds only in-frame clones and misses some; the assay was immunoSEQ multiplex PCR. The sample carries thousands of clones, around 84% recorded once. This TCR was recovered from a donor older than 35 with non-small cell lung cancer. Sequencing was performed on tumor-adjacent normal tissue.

The CDR3 sequence: CSAPLAYEQYF. Written as DNA, the CDR3 is TGCAGTGCTCCACTAGCCTACGAGCAGTACTTC. The chain couples TRBV20-1 to TRBJ2-7, with D perhaps matching TRBD2 (5 bases). This CDR3 comprises 11 residues. Trimming took 5 bases from V and 2 from J, leaving 7 bases between them. From germline, CDR1 is DFQATT and CDR2 SNEGSKA (reference sequence).